The rows below give T cell receptor beta chains drawn from one sample of a study of T cell clonotyping in hematopoietic cell transplantation. Clones were sequenced by immunoSEQ multiplex PCR, and TCRdb holds only the in-frame ones, with some missing. The sample has about 36,000 clones, 88% seen once. Source material: peripheral blood mononuclear cells. These receptors were taken from a middle-aged woman in good health. Some clones in this sample may be carry-over from other donors' samples. CDR3s include the opening cysteine and the closing phenylalanine or tryptophan. A D gene is named only where the DNA matches it firmly. A row's size may be missing; if present it is once, few, many or a size class.

abundance	d_gene	v_gene	j_gene	CDR3aa	CDR3nt
NA	TRBD1	TRBV5-1	TRBJ1-4	CASSPGEGARNEKLFF	TGCGCCAGCAGCCCCGGGGAGGGGGCCCGTAATGAAAAACTGTTTTTT
NA	NA	TRBV5-6	TRBJ2-2	CASSLAGSGAGELFF	TGTGCCAGCAGCTTGGCCGGGTCAGGGGCCGGGGAGCTGTTTTTT
NA	TRBD1	TRBV5-1	TRBJ1-2	CASSLASLRDSIYGYTF	TGCGCCAGCAGCTTGGCAAGTCTCCGGGACAGTATTTATGGCTACACCTTC
NA	NA	TRBV6-5	TRBJ1-1	CASRDAVRAFF	TGTGCCAGCAGGGACGCCGTGCGGGCTTTCTTT
NA	TRBD2	TRBV2	TRBJ2-1	CASTREPTYNEQFF	TGTGCCAGCACGCGGGAGCCAACCTACAATGAGCAGTTCTTC
once	TRBD1	TRBV9	TRBJ2-1	CASSAGGKSLARYNEQFF	TGTGCCAGCAGCGCAGGGGGCAAGTCGCTAGCGAGGTACAATGAGCAGTTCTTC
NA	TRBD1	TRBV10-3	TRBJ2-7	CAIRGTGTFEQYF	TGTGCCATCCGCGGGACAGGGACTTTCGAGCAGTACTTC
few	NA	TRBV28	TRBJ1-1	CASSPRGTYEAFF	TGTGCCAGCTCTCCTCGCGGGACCTACGAAGCTTTCTTT
NA	NA	TRBV28	TRBJ1-1	CASSLIRGAASFF	TGTGCCAGCAGTTTAATAAGAGGGGCCGCGTCTTTCTTT
NA	NA	TRBV5-1	TRBJ2-7	CASSQMLATYEQYF	TGCGCCAGCAGCCAGATGCTAGCCACCTACGAGCAGTACTTC
few	TRBD2	TRBV4-2	TRBJ2-3	CASSQSTSGYTDTQYF	TGTGCCAGCAGCCAAAGCACTAGCGGGTACACAGATACGCAGTATTTT
NA	TRBD1	TRBV5-1	TRBJ1-4	CASSGTTGGAEKLFF	TGCGCCAGCAGCGGGACGACAGGGGGCGCGGAAAAACTGTTTTTT
NA	TRBD2	TRBV20-1	TRBJ2-7	CSAAGGYEQYF	TGCAGTGCAGCGGGAGGTTACGAGCAGTACTTC
NA	TRBD2	TRBV2	TRBJ2-1	CASTVAGEAGEQFF	TGTGCCAGCACGGTAGCGGGAGAGGCAGGTGAGCAGTTCTTC
NA	TRBD2	TRBV4-2	TRBJ2-7	CASSLDLAGVERSYEQYF	TGTGCCAGCAGCCTCGACCTAGCGGGAGTGGAAAGGTCCTACGAGCAGTACTTC
NA	TRBD1	TRBV7-7	TRBJ1-5	CASSLQGRGGAENQPQHF	TGTGCTAGCAGCTTACAGGGGCGAGGGGGGGCCGAGAATCAGCCCCAGCATTTT
NA	NA	TRBV6-6	TRBJ2-7	CASRGPNYEQYF	TGTGCCAGCAGGGGGCCTAACTACGAGCAGTACTTC
NA	TRBD1	TRBV7-9	TRBJ2-2	CASSFRGGGSGELFF	TGTGCCAGCAGCTTCAGAGGGGGCGGCAGCGGGGAGCTGTTTTTT
NA	NA	TRBV19	TRBJ1-1	CASRTLQMGEAFF	TGTGCCAGTAGGACCCTGCAAATGGGTGAAGCTTTCTTT
NA	NA	TRBV7-9	TRBJ1-2	CASSLEGGNYGYTF	TGTGCCAGCAGCTTAGAGGGGGGAAACTATGGCTACACCTTC
NA	NA	TRBV30	TRBJ1-4	CAWSLQRTNEKLFF	TGTGCCTGGAGTCTACAGCGAACTAATGAAAAACTGTTTTTT
NA	NA	TRBV6-5	TRBJ1-5	CASSSLRDIHQPQHF	TGTGCCAGCAGCTCTCTCCGGGACATTCATCAGCCCCAGCATTTT
NA	NA	TRBV18	TRBJ1-4	CASSRTASNEKLFF	TGTGCCAGCTCACGGACAGCCAGTAATGAAAAACTGTTTTTT
NA	NA	TRBV6-4	TRBJ2-7	CASARESSYEQYF	TGTGCCAGCGCCAGGGAAAGCTCCTACGAGCAGTACTTC
NA	TRBD2	TRBV5-5	TRBJ2-5	CASSLGGGFETQYF	TGTGCCAGCAGCTTGGGGGGGGGTTTCGAGACCCAGTACTTC
NA	NA	TRBV29-1	TRBJ1-2	CSVGPGASNYGYTF	TGCAGCGTTGGCCCAGGGGCCTCTAACTATGGCTACACCTTC
NA	NA	TRBV5-1	TRBJ2-7	CASSGRGSAYEQYF	TGCGCCAGCAGTGGGCGGGGTTCGGCCTACGAGCAGTACTTC
NA	NA	TRBV28	TRBJ2-7	CASSPPRGGQYF	TGTGCCAGCAGTCCCCCCCGAGGGGGACAGTACTTC
NA	NA	TRBV28	TRBJ2-7	CASSPRTDLHYEQYF	TGTGCCAGCAGTCCCCGGACGGACCTCCACTACGAGCAGTACTTC
NA	NA	TRBV7-2	TRBJ2-7	CASSRILVPYEQYF	TGTGCCAGCAGCCGAATACTCGTCCCCTACGAGCAGTACTTC
NA	NA	TRBV7-9	TRBJ1-1	CAMILADTEAFF	TGTGCCATGATCCTAGCCGACACTGAAGCTTTCTTT
once	NA	TRBV5-6	TRBJ1-3	CASSLGGNTIYF	TGTGCCAGCAGCTTGGGCGGAAACACCATATATTTT
NA	NA	TRBV6-1	TRBJ1-2	CASSEALPGYTLNTF	TGTGCCAGCAGTGAAGCGCTCCCTGGCTACACCTTGAATACCTTC
NA	NA	TRBV27	TRBJ1-5	CASSLSRDQPQHF	TGTGCCAGCAGTTTGTCGAGAGATCAGCCCCAGCATTTT
NA	TRBD2	TRBV2	TRBJ2-3	CASSGELAGTDTQYF	TGTGCCAGCAGTGGGGAACTAGCGGGAACAGATACGCAGTATTTT
NA	NA	TRBV5-1	TRBJ1-2	CASSLGGLDYGYTF	TGCGCCAGCAGCTTGGGTGGCTTAGACTATGGCTACACCTTC
NA	TRBD2	TRBV7-8	TRBJ2-7	CASSRGRGIAYEQYF	TGTGCCAGCAGCCGCGGGCGGGGGATCGCCTACGAGCAGTACTTC
NA	NA	TRBV28	TRBJ2-7	CASSSGGYSYEQYF	TGTGCCAGCAGTTCCGGAGGGTACTCCTACGAGCAGTACTTC
NA	TRBD2	TRBV7-2	TRBJ2-3	CASSSSGSINTQYF	TGTGCCAGCAGCTCTAGCGGGAGTATAAATACGCAGTATTTT
NA	NA	TRBV2	TRBJ2-1	CASSELSASWKFF	TGTGCCAGCAGTGAACTGTCTGCTAGCTGGAAGTTCTTC
NA	NA	TRBV4-2	TRBJ1-2	CASSVPANYGYTF	TGTGCCAGCAGCGTACCAGCCAACTATGGCTACACCTTC
NA	NA	TRBV6-5	TRBJ1-1	CASRVAPAHTEAFF	TGTGCCAGCAGAGTGGCTCCGGCGCACACTGAAGCTTTCTTT
NA	NA	TRBV6-5	TRBJ1-2	CASSLTTSYGYTF	TGTGCCAGCAGTCTCACGACTTCCTATGGCTACACCTTC
few	NA	TRBV9	TRBJ2-7	CASSVLLRGEQYF	TGTGCCAGCAGCGTACTATTAAGGGGCGAGCAGTACTTC
NA	NA	TRBV7-2	TRBJ1-1	CASSSQGSTEAFF	TGTGCCAGCAGCTCACAGGGCTCCACTGAAGCTTTCTTT
NA	NA	TRBV9	TRBJ2-5	CASSVGRTQETQYF	TGTGCCAGCAGCGTAGGAAGGACTCAAGAGACCCAGTACTTC
few	NA	TRBV7-9	TRBJ2-7	CASSLRSQGHEQYF	TGTGCCAGCAGCCTTAGGTCGCAGGGCCACGAGCAGTACTTC
few	NA	TRBV28	TRBJ1-2	CASSPPGADGYTF	TGTGCCAGCAGTCCCCCGGGGGCTGATGGCTACACCTTC
once	TRBD2	TRBV5-8	TRBJ2-7	CASSLFLAGGTPYEQYF	TGTGCCAGCAGCTTGTTTCTAGCGGGAGGCACTCCCTACGAGCAGTACTTC
NA	TRBD2	TRBV5-4	TRBJ2-5	CASSLGTSGRGETQYF	TGTGCCAGCAGCCTAGGGACTAGCGGGAGAGGTGAGACCCAGTACTTC
NA	NA	TRBV4-3	TRBJ1-4	CASSQDRQGGEKLFF	TGCGCCAGCAGCCAAGATAGGCAGGGCGGTGAAAAACTGTTTTTT
once	TRBD1	TRBV6-5	TRBJ1-2	CASRKSGTGTYGYTF	TGTGCCAGCAGGAAATCCGGGACAGGGACCTATGGCTACACCTTC
NA	NA	TRBV5-4	TRBJ1-1	CASRARAENTEAFF	TGTGCCAGCAGGGCGAGGGCTGAGAACACTGAAGCTTTCTTT
NA	NA	TRBV5-1	TRBJ2-7	CASSLDAAEQYF	TGCGCCAGCAGCTTGGATGCGGCCGAGCAGTACTTC
NA	NA	TRBV28	TRBJ1-2	CASSLLSSYTF	TGTGCCAGCAGCCTACTGTCAAGCTACACCTTC
NA	NA	TRBV5-1	TRBJ2-5	CASSLALAAQTQYF	TGCGCCAGCAGCTTGGCTCTAGCCGCTCAGACCCAGTACTTC
NA	NA	TRBV5-1	TRBJ1-1	CASSVGRGVGTEAFF	TGCGCCAGCAGCGTGGGTAGAGGGGTAGGGACTGAAGCTTTCTTT